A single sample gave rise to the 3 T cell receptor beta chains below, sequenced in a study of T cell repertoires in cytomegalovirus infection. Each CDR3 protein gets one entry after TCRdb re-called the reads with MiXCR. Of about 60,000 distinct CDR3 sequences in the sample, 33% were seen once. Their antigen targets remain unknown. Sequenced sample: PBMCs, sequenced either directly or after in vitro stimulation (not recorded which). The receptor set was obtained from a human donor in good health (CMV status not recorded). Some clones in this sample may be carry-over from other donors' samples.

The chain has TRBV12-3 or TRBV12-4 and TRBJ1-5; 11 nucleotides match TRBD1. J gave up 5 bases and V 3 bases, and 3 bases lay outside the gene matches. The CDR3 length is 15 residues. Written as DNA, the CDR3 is TGTGCCAGCAGTTTGGGGACAGGGGGGGATCAGCCCCAGCATTTT. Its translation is CASSLGTGGDQPQHF.

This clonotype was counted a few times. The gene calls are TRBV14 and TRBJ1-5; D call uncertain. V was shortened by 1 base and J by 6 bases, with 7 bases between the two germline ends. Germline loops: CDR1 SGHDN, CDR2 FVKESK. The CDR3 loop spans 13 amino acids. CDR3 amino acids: CASSQGRAQPQHF. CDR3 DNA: TGTGCCAGCAGCCAAGGCCGAGCTCAGCCCCAGCATTTT.

The CDR3 protein is CASSPPTSGGASYNEQFF. Written as DNA, the CDR3 is TGTGCCAGCAGCCCCCCGACTAGCGGGGGGGCGTCCTACAATGAGCAGTTCTTC. The chain employs TRBV7-2 and TRBJ2-1, with 14 bases that match TRBD2. V lost 5 bases and J lost 1; bases outside the gene matches: 7. This CDR3 is 18 amino acids long. Germline assignment: CDR1 SGHTA and CDR2 FQGNSA.